The 5 T cell receptor beta chains below were found in one sample sequenced in a study of neoadjuvant anti-PD-1 for oral cavity cancer. Only in-frame clones appear in the TCRdb table, and some are missing; sequencing was by immunoSEQ multiplex PCR. The sample records some 40,000 clones, 35% to 40% being singletons. This sample's time point: after neoadjuvant nivolumab, at surgical resection. The sample consisted of tumor tissue, taken after nivolumab (anti-PD-1) treatment. These receptors all stem from a person aged 35 to 85 with oral cavity squamous cell carcinoma.

The chain joins TRBV6-5 to TRBJ1-1, with 11 positions matching TRBD1. Germline V gene data show CDR1 as MNHEY and CDR2 as SVGAGI. Trimming removed 6 bases from V and 9 bases from J; junction bases left unmatched: 3. The CDR3 length is 12 residues. The CDR3 loop is CASSQDRGQAFF. The CDR3 DNA sequence: TGTGCCAGCAGCCAGGACAGGGGGCAAGCTTTCTTT.

The chain couples TRBV27 to TRBJ2-1; TRBD2 agrees at 14 bases. Germline loops: CDR1 MNHEY, CDR2 SMNVEV (reference sequence). Trimming removed 6 bases from V and 0 bases from J; junction bases left unmatched: 7. The CDR3 covers 18 residues. The CDR3 reads CASRSGLAGVYSYNEQFF. CDR3 in DNA: TGTGCCAGCAGATCGGGACTAGCGGGAGTGTACTCCTACAATGAGCAGTTCTTC.

The chain has TRBV5-6 and TRBJ1-1; unclear D gene. Germline V gene lookup returns CDR1 SGHDT and CDR2 YYEEEE. V lost 5 bases, J lost 1 base, and 9 bases lay in between. The CDR3 loop spans 13 amino acids. In DNA, the CDR3 is TGTGCCAGCAGAACCTGGGCGAACACTGAAGCTTTCTTT. This translates into CASRTWANTEAFF.

The CDR3 DNA is TGCGCCAGCAGCTTGGTCAGCGGGACAGGGGTACCCTACGAGCAGTACTTC. Translated: CASSLVSGTGVPYEQYF. J is TRBJ2-7 and V is TRBV5-1; 10 bases align to TRBD1. CDR3 length: 17 amino acids. Per the germline V gene, CDR1 is SGHRS and CDR2 is YFSETQ. The V segment lost 0 bases and the J segment 2 bases; nucleotides outside the gene matches: 8.

This chain links TRBV14 with TRBJ2-4, with D possibly matching TRBD1 (6 bases). Trimming took off 2 bases at V and 12 bases at J, with 8 bases between the two ends. Germline V gives CDR1 SGHDN, CDR2 FVKESK. The CDR3 extends over 11 amino acids. The chain's CDR3 is CASSQLGAQYF. The CDR3 nucleotides are TGTGCCAGCAGCCAACTGGGGGCTCAGTACTTC.